One and the same sample provided the 11 T cell receptor beta chains below, sequenced in a study of shared clonotypes between healthy human individuals. Assay used: immunoSEQ multiplex PCR; TCRdb lists only in-frame clones, some missing. The data show about 480,000 clones, with about three quarters seen just once and approximately 12% held by the top ten. Input material: PBMCs. Receptor source: a woman in her thirties or forties in good health. Some clones in this sample may be carry-over from other donors' samples.

The genes are TRBV6-4 and TRBJ2-1, with a weak D call TRBD2 (6 bases). Germline V gene lookup returns CDR1 MRHNA and CDR2 SNTAGT. Trimming took 8 bases from V and 12 from J, leaving 29 bases between them. The CDR3 runs to 16 residues. CDR3 region: CASYHGEAYLIGGQFF. The CDR3 DNA sequence: TGTGCCAGCTATCACGGTGAGGCCTATTTAATCGGGGGGCAGTTCTTC.

J is TRBJ2-1 and V is TRBV27, with TRBD2 matching 13 bases. This CDR3 has 16 residues. Germline V gene lookup returns CDR1 MNHEY and CDR2 SMNVEV (reference sequence). The J segment lost 8 bases and the V segment lost 4 bases, leaving 8 bases of the junction unmatched. This CDR3 is CASSSGTSGIRDEQFF. The CDR3 DNA reads as TGTGCCAGCAGTTCCGGGACTAGCGGGATTCGGGATGAGCAGTTCTTC.

This clone was detected a few times. CDR3 protein: CASSFAGSGQPQHF. CDR3 DNA: TGTGCCAGCAGCTTCGCCGGGTCCGGTCAGCCCCAGCATTTT. J is TRBJ1-5 and V is TRBV7-9; no clear D gene. The CDR3 covers 14 residues. Trimming removed 3 bases at V and 6 bases at J, with 12 bases between. Germline CDR1 and CDR2: SEHNR and FQNEAQ (reference sequence). Complete variable domain (other parts from reference TRBV7-9 and TRBJ1-5): DTGVSQNPRHKITKRGQNVTFRCDPISEHNRLYWYRQTLGQGPEFLTYFQNEAQLEKSRLLSDRFSAERPKGSFSTLEIQRTEQGDSAMYLCASSFAGSGQPQHFGDGTRLSIL.

This clone has only one observation. The V gene is TRBV9, the J gene TRBJ2-2, with TRBD1 matching 7 bases. The junction had 5 bases not matched to a gene; V was cut back by 2 bases and J by 4 bases. Germline V gene sequence: CDR1 SGDLS, CDR2 YYNGEE. The CDR3 loop spans 15 amino acids. CDR3 in DNA: TGTGCCAGCAGCGTCCTCGACAGGGTCACCGGGGAGCTGTTTTTT. It translates to CASSVLDRVTGELFF.

This clone showed up just once. The CDR3 spells CASSPGQGALQPQHF. DNA of the CDR3: TGTGCCAGCTCACCGGGACAGGGGGCACTGCAGCCCCAGCATTTT. The V gene is TRBV18, the J gene TRBJ1-5; TRBD1 matches 12 bases. The CDR3 has 15 residues. J was trimmed by 7 bases and V by 3 bases; bases with no gene match: 4. The germline gives CDR1 KGHSH, CDR2 LQKENI.

This clone was seen more than once but under ten times. The chain combines TRBV6-6 with TRBJ2-7; D might be TRBD1 (6 bases). The CDR3 covers 15 residues. Germline V CDR1 and CDR2: MNHNY, SVGAGI (reference sequence). Deletions cut 6 bases from V and 3 bases from J, with 18 bases between. As DNA, the CDR3 is TGTGCCAGCAGCCCCGGACAGAAGGGTAGCTACGAGCAGTACTTC. Protein product: CASSPGQKGSYEQYF.

This sequence joins TRBV28 and TRBJ2-5; 8 nucleotides match TRBD1. CDR3 length equals 14 residues. Germline V CDR1 and CDR2: MDHEN, SYDVKM. V lost 6 bases to trimming and J lost 5 bases; unmatched junction nucleotides: 8. CDR3 residues: CASSKRTGRETQYF. DNA for the CDR3: TGTGCCAGCAGCAAAAGGACAGGGAGGGAGACCCAGTACTTC.

This chain joins TRBV25-1 and TRBJ2-3; D perhaps matches TRBD1 (5 bases). The germline V and J ends were trimmed by 6 bases and 2 bases, with 15 bases remaining between them. Germline V gives CDR1 MGHDK, CDR2 SYGVNS. The CDR3 contains 15 residues. This CDR3 reads CASRPHDRVTDTQYF. In nucleotides, the CDR3 is TGTGCCAGCAGACCTCATGACAGAGTCACAGATACGCAGTATTTT.

This rearrangement joins TRBV29-1 to TRBJ2-3; tentative D call: TRBD2 (6 bases). CDR1 is SQVTM, CDR2 ANQGSEA, per germline. There are 14 residues in the CDR3. V was pared by 4 bases and J by 2 bases, with 13 bases between. DNA of the CDR3: TGCAGCGTTGTGGGGGGAGGAACCACAGATACGCAGTATTTT. This gives the protein CSVVGGGTTDTQYF.

The chain joins TRBV6-5 to TRBJ2-5, with D perhaps TRBD1 (6 bases). The last part of the DNA fits TRBJ2-7 better; the J call may be wrong. The CDR3 runs 12 residues. The V gene's germline CDR1 is MNHEY and CDR2 SVGAGI. The CDR3 loop is CASRRTDYEQYF. CDR3 DNA: TGTGCCAGCAGGAGGACAGATTACGAGCAGTACTTC.

A single count supports this clone. The rearrangement joins TRBV9 to TRBJ2-3, with 7 positions matching TRBD2. V lost 0 bases and J lost 2; bases outside the gene matches: 6. The V gene's germline CDR1 is SGDLS and CDR2 YYNGEE. The CDR3 runs 16 residues. CDR3 region: CASSVVGGTNTDTQYF. DNA for the CDR3: TGTGCCAGCAGCGTAGTGGGCGGGACTAACACAGATACGCAGTATTTT.